The rows below give T cell receptor beta chains drawn from one sample of a study of cytomegalovirus exposure and HLA in healthy donors. The data were produced by immunoSEQ multiplex PCR, yet TCRdb's version contains in-frame clones alone and is incomplete. The repertoire holds fewer than 200,000 clones, with roughly 80% as singletons. Sequenced material: PBMCs. These receptors were collected from a woman between 18 and 30 years old in good health and CMV-seronegative. Each CDR3 is given with its conserved first and last residue. D genes are given only for firm matches. Size values are once, few and many counts, or a class for expanded clones, and some rows have none.

clone_size: .
v_call: TRBV6-5
d_call: TRBD1
j_call: TRBJ1-5
cdr3_nt: TGTGCCAGCAGGGGACAGGGGCCTAATCAGCCCCAGCATTTT
cdr3_aa: CASRGQGPNQPQHF

clone_size: few
v_call: TRBV30
d_call: .
j_call: TRBJ1-1
cdr3_nt: TGTGCCTGGAGCATTTCGACAGGTCTAGGGGCTTTCTTT
cdr3_aa: CAWSISTGLGAFF

clone_size: many
v_call: TRBV27
d_call: .
j_call: TRBJ1-1
cdr3_nt: TGTGCCAGCAGTTTGGGGGCGTACACTGAAGCTTTCTTT
cdr3_aa: CASSLGAYTEAFF

clone_size: few
v_call: TRBV10-3
d_call: .
j_call: TRBJ1-1
cdr3_nt: TGTGCCATCAGTGATTCCGGACGGGCCCGGGAGGGCACTGAAGCTTTCTTT
cdr3_aa: CAISDSGRAREGTEAFF

clone_size: .
v_call: TRBV7-7
d_call: TRBD1
j_call: TRBJ2-1
cdr3_nt: TGTGCTAGCAGCTCGGACAGGGGGCAGAGGGGTGAGCAGTTCTTC
cdr3_aa: CASSSDRGQRGEQFF

clone_size: .
v_call: TRBV10-3
d_call: .
j_call: TRBJ1-2
cdr3_nt: TGTGCCATCAGTGCACAGGAGGGTGGCTATGGCTACACCTTC
cdr3_aa: CAISAQEGGYGYTF

clone_size: .
v_call: TRBV7-9
d_call: TRBD2
j_call: TRBJ2-1
cdr3_nt: TGTGCCAGCAGACTTGCTAGCGGACCCAACAATGAGCAGTTCTTC
cdr3_aa: CASRLASGPNNEQFF

clone_size: .
v_call: TRBV4-1
d_call: TRBD1
j_call: TRBJ1-5
cdr3_nt: TGCGCCAGCAGCCCTACGAGGACAGGGACCCAGCATTTT
cdr3_aa: CASSPTRTGTQHF

clone_size: .
v_call: TRBV28
d_call: TRBD1
j_call: TRBJ1-4
cdr3_nt: TGTGCCAGCAGTTTAACGTCCAGGGGGGACCGTGAAAAACTGTTTTTT
cdr3_aa: CASSLTSRGDREKLFF

clone_size: .
v_call: TRBV23-1
d_call: .
j_call: TRBJ1-2
cdr3_nt: TGCGCCATCCCCCTCTATGGCTACACCTTC
cdr3_aa: CAIPLYGYTF

clone_size: .
v_call: TRBV15
d_call: .
j_call: TRBJ1-4
cdr3_nt: TGTGCCACCAACAGCGCCGAGACAGGTGCAACTAATGAAAAACTGTTTTTT
cdr3_aa: CATNSAETGATNEKLFF

clone_size: .
v_call: TRBV7-9
d_call: .
j_call: TRBJ1-1
cdr3_nt: TGTGCCAGCAGCTCCAGGGCAGGCAACACTGAAGCTTTCTTT
cdr3_aa: CASSSRAGNTEAFF

clone_size: .
v_call: TRBV28
d_call: .
j_call: TRBJ2-1
cdr3_nt: TGTGCCAGCAGTTTATACGGGAGTATCACCTACAATGAGCAGTTCTTC
cdr3_aa: CASSLYGSITYNEQFF

clone_size: few
v_call: TRBV30
d_call: TRBD1
j_call: TRBJ1-1
cdr3_nt: TGTACTTGGACGACAGGGGTGAACACTGAAGCTTTCTTT
cdr3_aa: CTWTTGVNTEAFF

clone_size: once
v_call: TRBV27
d_call: .
j_call: TRBJ2-1
cdr3_nt: TGTGCCAGCAGTTTAAAGGTGGACAAGTCGCAGTTCTTC
cdr3_aa: CASSLKVDKSQFF

clone_size: .
v_call: TRBV13
d_call: .
j_call: TRBJ2-5
cdr3_nt: TGTGCCAGCAACTTACGACAGACACTCCAAGAGACCCAGTACTTC
cdr3_aa: CASNLRQTLQETQYF

clone_size: .
v_call: TRBV9
d_call: .
j_call: TRBJ2-1
cdr3_nt: TGTGCCAGCAGCGTATACAGCGGAGGGGACAATGAGCAGTTCTTC
cdr3_aa: CASSVYSGGDNEQFF

clone_size: .
v_call: TRBV4-3
d_call: TRBD1
j_call: TRBJ1-2
cdr3_nt: TGCGCCAGCAGCCAAGATAGACAACAGGGGAATGGCTACACCTTC
cdr3_aa: CASSQDRQQGNGYTF

clone_size: few
v_call: TRBV19
d_call: .
j_call: TRBJ2-4
cdr3_nt: TGTGCCAGTAGTACAGTGGCCGGGTTTCAGTACTTC
cdr3_aa: CASSTVAGFQYF

clone_size: .
v_call: TRBV25-1
d_call: .
j_call: TRBJ1-4
cdr3_nt: TGTGCCAGCAGTGTTGTCCGGGACATGGCCGAAAAACTGTTTTTT
cdr3_aa: CASSVVRDMAEKLFF

clone_size: .
v_call: TRBV9
d_call: TRBD1
j_call: TRBJ1-2
cdr3_nt: TGTGCCAGCAGCATCGGGACAGACTATGGCTACACCTTC
cdr3_aa: CASSIGTDYGYTF

clone_size: .
v_call: TRBV30
d_call: .
j_call: TRBJ1-1
cdr3_nt: TGTGCTTTTCAGTCCGACGGGGTGAACACTGAAGCTTTCTTT
cdr3_aa: CAFQSDGVNTEAFF

clone_size: .
v_call: TRBV7-2
d_call: TRBD2
j_call: TRBJ2-7
cdr3_nt: TGTGCCAGCAGCTCCGCAGCGGGAGTTGAGCAGTACTTC
cdr3_aa: CASSSAAGVEQYF

clone_size: .
v_call: TRBV7-8
d_call: .
j_call: TRBJ1-1
cdr3_nt: TGTGCCAGCAGCCTAAACGTGGGCATGAACACTGAAGCTTTCTTT
cdr3_aa: CASSLNVGMNTEAFF

clone_size: .
v_call: TRBV28
d_call: .
j_call: TRBJ2-6
cdr3_nt: TGTGCCAGCAGTCCGAACGACAGTCCGTTCTCTGGGGCCAACGTCCTGACTTTC
cdr3_aa: CASSPNDSPFSGANVLTF

clone_size: .
v_call: TRBV6-1
d_call: .
j_call: TRBJ2-1
cdr3_nt: TGTGCCAGCAGTGAAGCGCTGGGGGCCCACAATGAGCAGTTCTTC
cdr3_aa: CASSEALGAHNEQFF

clone_size: .
v_call: TRBV9
d_call: .
j_call: TRBJ1-6
cdr3_nt: TGTGCCAGCAGCGTAGAGGGGGAAGGTTCACCCCTCCACTTT
cdr3_aa: CASSVEGEGSPLHF

clone_size: .
v_call: TRBV28
d_call: .
j_call: TRBJ2-7
cdr3_nt: TGTGCCAGCAGTTTAGCGTCTAGCGACGGACCGTACTTC
cdr3_aa: CASSLASSDGPYF

clone_size: .
v_call: TRBV4-1
d_call: .
j_call: TRBJ1-4
cdr3_nt: TGCGCCAGCAGCCAAATTAGGGGTGAAAAACTGTTTTTT
cdr3_aa: CASSQIRGEKLFF

clone_size: .
v_call: TRBV15
d_call: .
j_call: TRBJ1-5
cdr3_nt: TGTGCCACCAGCAGTGCGACAGGAGGTCAGCCCCAGCATTTT
cdr3_aa: CATSSATGGQPQHF

clone_size: .
v_call: TRBV15
d_call: TRBD2
j_call: TRBJ2-3
cdr3_nt: TGTGCCACCAGCGGACGATCGACTAGCGGATTCACAGATACGCAGTATTTT
cdr3_aa: CATSGRSTSGFTDTQYF

clone_size: once
v_call: TRBV2
d_call: .
j_call: TRBJ2-7
cdr3_nt: TGTGCCAGCAGAAAGGAGTACGAGCAGTACTTC
cdr3_aa: CASRKEYEQYF

clone_size: .
v_call: TRBV27
d_call: .
j_call: TRBJ2-7
cdr3_nt: TGTGCCAGCAGTGTCACAGGGACCCCCTACGAGCAGTACTTC
cdr3_aa: CASSVTGTPYEQYF

clone_size: .
v_call: TRBV7-9
d_call: TRBD2
j_call: TRBJ2-5
cdr3_nt: TGTTCCAGCAGCCCAAGACTAGCGGGAGATGGGGAGACCCAGTACTTC
cdr3_aa: CSSSPRLAGDGETQYF

clone_size: .
v_call: TRBV28
d_call: TRBD2
j_call: TRBJ2-2
cdr3_nt: TGTGCCAGCGGTTTAGAGGGAGCGGGAGGGCCAACCGGGGAGCTGTTTTTT
cdr3_aa: CASGLEGAGGPTGELFF

clone_size: .
v_call: TRBV28
d_call: TRBD2
j_call: TRBJ2-3
cdr3_nt: TGTGCCAGCAGCTCGACTAGCGGGGGCCAGGATACGCAGTATTTT
cdr3_aa: CASSSTSGGQDTQYF

clone_size: .
v_call: TRBV5-6
d_call: TRBD1
j_call: TRBJ2-1
cdr3_nt: TGTGCCAGCAAATCCGGGACAGGGGTTTACAATGAGCAGTTCTTC
cdr3_aa: CASKSGTGVYNEQFF

clone_size: .
v_call: TRBV27
d_call: TRBD2
j_call: TRBJ2-3
cdr3_nt: TGTGCCAGCAGTCCCCATTGGACTAGCGGGAGGGAACGAGGTACGCAGTATTTT
cdr3_aa: CASSPHWTSGRERGTQYF

clone_size: .
v_call: TRBV15
d_call: TRBD2
j_call: TRBJ2-1
cdr3_nt: TGTGCCACCAGCCCTGGGCGGGGGACTAGCGGAAATGAGCAGTTCTTC
cdr3_aa: CATSPGRGTSGNEQFF

clone_size: .
v_call: TRBV6-5
d_call: .
j_call: TRBJ1-1
cdr3_nt: TGTGCCAGCACCCGAGGTAATTCAGCTTTCTTT
cdr3_aa: CASTRGNSAFF

clone_size: .
v_call: TRBV11-3
d_call: .
j_call: TRBJ2-5
cdr3_nt: TGTGCCAGCCGAGGGGGGGGCGAGACCCAGTACTTC
cdr3_aa: CASRGGGETQYF

clone_size: .
v_call: TRBV5-1
d_call: TRBD1
j_call: TRBJ2-5
cdr3_nt: TGCGCCAGCAGTTTGGGAGACAGGGCTCACGAGACCCAGTACTTC
cdr3_aa: CASSLGDRAHETQYF

clone_size: .
v_call: TRBV5-1
d_call: .
j_call: TRBJ2-1
cdr3_nt: TGCGCCAGCAGCGACACCCGGGGGTCGAGCTCCTACAATGAGCAGTTCTTC
cdr3_aa: CASSDTRGSSSYNEQFF

clone_size: few
v_call: TRBV5-1
d_call: .
j_call: TRBJ2-2
cdr3_nt: TGCGCCAGCAGCTTGGGCGTGAGTGGTGTCACCGGGGAGCTGTTTTTT
cdr3_aa: CASSLGVSGVTGELFF

clone_size: .
v_call: TRBV6-5
d_call: TRBD1
j_call: TRBJ1-2
cdr3_nt: TGTGCCAGCAGTAGTCCCGGGACAGGTCTCGGTGGCTACACCTTC
cdr3_aa: CASSSPGTGLGGYTF

clone_size: .
v_call: TRBV5-6
d_call: .
j_call: TRBJ1-2
cdr3_nt: TGTGCCTCGAAGGGGCAGATGGGAATCCGTAACTATGGCTACACCTTC
cdr3_aa: CASKGQMGIRNYGYTF

clone_size: .
v_call: TRBV5-1
d_call: TRBD1
j_call: TRBJ1-1
cdr3_nt: TGCGCCAGCAGCTTACAGGGGGAAAGCACTGAAGCTTTCTTT
cdr3_aa: CASSLQGESTEAFF

clone_size: .
v_call: TRBV5-1
d_call: TRBD1
j_call: TRBJ2-2
cdr3_nt: TGCGCCAGCAGACTCACAGGGGGCGCCGCCACCGGGGAGCTGTTTTTT
cdr3_aa: CASRLTGGAATGELFF

clone_size: .
v_call: TRBV27
d_call: .
j_call: TRBJ2-3
cdr3_nt: TGTGCCAGCAGTTGGTATGCTGGCTCCACAGATACGCAGTATTTT
cdr3_aa: CASSWYAGSTDTQYF

clone_size: .
v_call: TRBV2
d_call: TRBD2
j_call: TRBJ2-1
cdr3_nt: TGTGCCAGCAGTGAAGCGCTTCTGGGGGAGGGCCACAATGAGCAGTTCTTC
cdr3_aa: CASSEALLGEGHNEQFF

clone_size: .
v_call: TRBV6-5
d_call: TRBD1
j_call: TRBJ1-1
cdr3_nt: TGTGCCAGCAGTTCTACGGGACAGCCATTGAAAGCTTTCTTT
cdr3_aa: CASSSTGQPLKAFF

clone_size: .
v_call: TRBV28
d_call: TRBD2
j_call: TRBJ2-7
cdr3_nt: TGTGCCAGCAGTTTAATTTTCGAGCGGGAGGGTTACGAGCAGTACTTC
cdr3_aa: CASSLIFEREGYEQYF

clone_size: .
v_call: TRBV18
d_call: TRBD2
j_call: TRBJ2-7
cdr3_nt: TGTGCCAGCTCACCCGGGAGGGGTTACGAGCAGTACTTC
cdr3_aa: CASSPGRGYEQYF

clone_size: once
v_call: TRBV7-9
d_call: .
j_call: TRBJ2-3
cdr3_nt: TGTGCCAGCAGCCACCTACCGGGACTGAAAACTAGCACAGATACGCAGTATTTT
cdr3_aa: CASSHLPGLKTSTDTQYF